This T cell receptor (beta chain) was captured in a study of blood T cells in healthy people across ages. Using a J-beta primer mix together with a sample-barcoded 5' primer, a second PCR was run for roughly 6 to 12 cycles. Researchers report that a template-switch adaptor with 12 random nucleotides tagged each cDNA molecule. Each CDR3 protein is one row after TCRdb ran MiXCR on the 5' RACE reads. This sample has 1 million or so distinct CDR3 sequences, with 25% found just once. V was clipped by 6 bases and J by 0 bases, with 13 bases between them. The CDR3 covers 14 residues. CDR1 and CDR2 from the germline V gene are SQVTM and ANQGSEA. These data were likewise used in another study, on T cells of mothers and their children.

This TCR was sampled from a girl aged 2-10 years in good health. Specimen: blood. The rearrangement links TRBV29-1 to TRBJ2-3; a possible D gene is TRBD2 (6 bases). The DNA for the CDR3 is TGCAGCGTCTCGGGAGTTCCTAGCACAGATACGCAGTATTTT. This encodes CSVSGVPSTDTQYF.